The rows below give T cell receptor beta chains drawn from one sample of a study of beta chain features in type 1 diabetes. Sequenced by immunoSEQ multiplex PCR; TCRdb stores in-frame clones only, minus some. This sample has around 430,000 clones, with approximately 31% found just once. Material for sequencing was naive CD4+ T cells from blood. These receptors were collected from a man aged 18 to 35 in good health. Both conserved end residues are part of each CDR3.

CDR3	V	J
CASSSGRGRDEQFF	TRBV6-5	TRBJ2-1
CASSRTGRKAEETQYF	TRBV4-3	TRBJ2-5
CAWKGDRQGYGYTF	TRBV30	TRBJ1-2
CASSLLPGGNQPQHF	TRBV7-6	TRBJ1-5
CASSPLTSTDTQYF	TRBV18	TRBJ2-3
CASSRDYYGYTF	TRBV7-2	TRBJ1-2
CASSLETGVYEQYF	TRBV5-1	TRBJ2-7
CASICRLWGYGYTF	TRBV6-5	TRBJ1-2
CASSARTGTSVSYEQYF	TRBV7-9	TRBJ2-7
CASSPSAANDYTF	TRBV18	TRBJ1-2
CASSQGNQPQHF	TRBV14	TRBJ1-5
CSVYGVGELFF	TRBV29-1	TRBJ2-2
CASSYAWVASHF	TRBV7-2	TRBJ2-3
CASSLMTSGYEQYF	TRBV6-6	TRBJ2-7
CAISEAMGGEQYF	TRBV10-3	TRBJ2-7
CASSERLAGPNEQFF	TRBV2	TRBJ2-1
CASSLVAGKNTGELFF	TRBV7-9	TRBJ2-2
CASSAVLAGDEGQFF	TRBV18	TRBJ2-1
CAWDSGSSYNEQFF	TRBV30	TRBJ2-1
CASSPRVADRTDTQYF	TRBV7-9	TRBJ2-3
CATSRREARNEQFF	TRBV15	TRBJ2-1
CASSLGPRATLGHEQYF	TRBV7-2	TRBJ2-7
CASSFLRGPRTDTQYF	TRBV27	TRBJ2-3
CASSGLLGIIDTQYF	TRBV25-1	TRBJ2-3
CSGSMMETQYF	TRBV29-1	TRBJ2-5
CASSRPGYYEQYF	TRBV27	TRBJ2-7
CASSGHEQFF	TRBV7-9	TRBJ2-1
CASSTSRSTDTQYF	TRBV19	TRBJ2-3
CASSALSGVYNEQFF	TRBV9	TRBJ2-1
CASSPRTGLRYGYTF	TRBV7-2	TRBJ1-2
CASSLDGRASEQFF	TRBV7-2	TRBJ2-1
CAWTDGTGEADTQYF	TRBV30	TRBJ2-3
CASSRPSLPTDTQYF	TRBV18	TRBJ2-3
CASSETGTYTEAFF	TRBV2	TRBJ1-1
CASSTGQSFYEQYF	TRBV7-9	TRBJ2-7
CASSSNRDFSTDTQYF	TRBV7-6	TRBJ2-3
CASSDSYEQYF	TRBV18	TRBJ2-7
CASSLGLAAQETQYF	TRBV5-1	TRBJ2-5
CASSREGQNNEQFF	TRBV5-1	TRBJ2-1
CASRPRQGRWETQYF	TRBV27	TRBJ2-5
CASSFGTGVKTQYF	TRBV7-9	TRBJ2-5
CASSLEREYEQFF	TRBV27	TRBJ2-1
CASRLIYTDTQYF	TRBV6-5	TRBJ2-3
CASSITVYETQYF	TRBV13	TRBJ2-5
CAWTPTGSFEKLFF	TRBV30	TRBJ1-4
CASSFQGAHEQYF	TRBV27	TRBJ2-7
CASSSHGQETQYF	TRBV6-6	TRBJ2-5
CASSESAGDPETQYF	TRBV25-1	TRBJ2-5
CASSLPTADVPGELFF	TRBV7-9	TRBJ2-2